The sequence of this T cell receptor beta chain was determined in a study of blood T cell repertoires in COVID-19. Living in 24 US areas, the participants were between roughly 18 and 90 years of age. Authors' analysis steps: Estimation of nucleated cell counts was performed using reference gene primer amplification. Sequencing used immunoSEQ multiplex PCR; TCRdb keeps in-frame clones, though not all of them. V, J and clone size reflect that table, while D and trimming were determined from the DNA. Of approximately 65,000 clones in the sample, around 65% were seen once. The specimen was PBMCs or T cells enriched from blood (not recorded which). The source is a woman aged 55-69 years who had been exposed to COVID-19.

This CDR3 is CAWRKDRGISNYGYTF. The CDR3 DNA follows: TGTGCCTGGAGGAAGGACAGGGGAATATCTAACTATGGCTACACCTTC. The rearrangement uses TRBV30 and TRBJ1-2; 9 bases fit TRBD1. V lost 3 bases to trimming and J lost 0 bases; unmatched junction nucleotides: 8. The CDR3 has 16 residues. From germline, CDR1 is GTSNPN and CDR2 SVGIG (reference sequence). The variable domain in full, completed from reference TRBV30 and TRBJ1-2, reads SQTIHQWPATLVQPVGSPLSLECTVEGTSNPNLYWYRQAAGRGLQLLFYSVGIGQISSEVPQNLSASRPQDRQFILSSKKLLLSDSGFYLCAWRKDRGISNYGYTFGSGTRLTVV.